These 26 T cell receptor beta chains were all obtained from the same sample, sequenced in a study of T cell repertoires in cytomegalovirus infection. TCRdb reprocessed the reads via MiXCR and lists one record per CDR3 protein. The data contain under 850,000 distinct CDR3 sequences, approximately 34% of them singletons. The sample consisted of PBMCs. The receptors shown here come from a human donor in good health (CMV status not recorded). Some clones in this sample may be carry-over from other donors' samples.

V usage is TRBV12-3 or TRBV12-4 and J usage is TRBJ2-6, with D unresolved. The V end lost 7 bases, the J end lost 0 bases, and 7 bases lay between the germline ends. CDR3 length: 14 residues. CDR3 DNA: TGTGCCAGCAAACCCTACTCTGGGGCCAACGTCCTGACTTTC. Translating gives CASKPYSGANVLTF.

This clonotype occurred a few times. The rearrangement joins TRBV6-6 to TRBJ2-1; D is unresolved. V lost 3 bases, J lost 4 bases, and 7 bases lay in between. The CDR3 has 13 residues. Germline V gene lookup returns CDR1 MNHNY and CDR2 SVGAGI (reference sequence). This chain's CDR3 is CASSYIGYNEQFF. DNA of the CDR3: TGTGCCAGCAGTTATATAGGTTACAATGAGCAGTTCTTC.

The chain has TRBV2 and TRBJ2-4; 9 nucleotides line up with TRBD2. The V gene end was trimmed by 3 bases and the J gene end by 1 base; junction bases not matched to a gene: 4. Germline-derived CDR1 and CDR2 are SNHLY and FYNNEI. The length of the CDR3 is 16 residues. The CDR3 nucleotides read TGTGCCAGCAGTGATATGGCGGGGGGGGCCAAAAACATTCAGTACTTC. This sequence encodes CASSDMAGGAKNIQYF.

This clonotype showed up just a few times. This chain links TRBV29-1 with TRBJ1-1, with a tentative D call TRBD1 (5 bases). The V end lost 5 bases, the J end lost 11 bases, and 18 bases lay between the germline ends. CDR1 and CDR2 (germline): SQVTM, ANQGSEA. The CDR3 extends over 12 amino acids. The CDR3 DNA is TGCAGCGTTATTAAGGGGCTCGGGGAGGCTTTCTTT. It is translated as CSVIKGLGEAFF.

This clonotype was seen a few times. The V call is TRBV7-8, the J call TRBJ1-6; TRBD1 is a possible D gene (6 bases). The V gene lost 5 bases and the J gene lost 4 bases, with 12 bases spanning the gap. The CDR3 spans 15 residues. The germline CDR1 and CDR2 sequences are SGHVS and FQNEAQ. CDR3 residues: CASSATGLYNSPLHF. The DNA for the CDR3 is TGTGCCAGCAGCGCCACAGGGCTGTATAATTCACCCCTCCACTTT.

This clonotype occurred a few times. The J gene is TRBJ1-2, the V gene TRBV6-5, with 9 bases lining up with TRBD1. Germline V gene sequence: CDR1 MNHEY, CDR2 SVGAGI. V lost 5 bases to trimming and J lost 4 bases; unmatched junction nucleotides: 11. The CDR3 loop spans 16 amino acids. The CDR3 coding sequence is TGTGCCAGCAGTAAAACCCAGGGACAGGGTGGCTATGGCTACACCTTC. Translated: CASSKTQGQGGYGYTF.

This chain uses TRBV12-3 or TRBV12-4 with TRBJ2-3, with a possible D match to TRBD2 (5 bases). The CDR3 spans 18 residues. V was pared by 2 bases and J by 1 base, with 19 bases between. The CDR3 reads CASSLYPGKGRGTDTQYF. CDR3 bases: TGTGCCAGCAGTTTATACCCTGGGAAAGGGAGAGGCACAGATACGCAGTATTTT.

The chain recombines TRBV7-6 with TRBJ2-2; D possibly corresponds to TRBD2 (6 bases). Trimming left V 6 bases short and J 5 bases short, with 16 bases between. CDR1 and CDR2 from the germline V gene are SGHVS and FNYEAQ. The CDR3 runs 15 residues. CDR3 DNA: TGTGCCAGCAGACATCTCGGGGGACCTACCGGGGAGCTGTTTTTT. Amino acid sequence: CASRHLGGPTGELFF.

The chain couples TRBV30 to TRBJ1-6, with TRBD1 matching over 8 bases. This CDR3 contains 14 residues. V shed 2 bases and J 9 bases; nucleotides not matched to a gene: 6. CDR1 and CDR2 from the germline V gene are GTSNPN and SVGIG (reference sequence). CDR3 in DNA: TGTGCCTGGAGTTCCGGGACAGGCGGTTCACCCCTCCACTTT. This gives the protein CAWSSGTGGSPLHF. The entire variable domain, with the rest obtained from reference TRBV30 and TRBJ1-6, is as follows: SQTIHQWPATLVQPVGSPLSLECTVEGTSNPNLYWYRQAAGRGLQLLFYSVGIGQISSEVPQNLSASRPQDRQFILSSKKLLLSDSGFYLCAWSSGTGGSPLHFGNGTRLTVT.

This chain links TRBV7-9 with TRBJ2-3; 9 bases match TRBD2. The CDR3 contains 20 residues. Trimming cost V 1 base and J 2 bases; bases outside gene matches: 16. The germline V gene encodes CDR1 SEHNR and CDR2 FQNEAQ (reference sequence). The CDR3 reads CASSLGDERGASIFTDTQYF. The CDR3 coding sequence is TGTGCCAGCAGCTTAGGAGATGAGCGGGGGGCCTCCATATTCACAGATACGCAGTATTTT.

Concerning this clonotype itself: The CDR3 ends on some other residue instead of the conserved phenylalanine or tryptophan, so this is likely a read error. The rearrangement joins TRBV7-3 to TRBJ2-1, with 10 nucleotides matching TRBD2. The CDR3 is 17 residues long. CDR1 is SGHTA, CDR2 FQGTGA, per germline. The ends lost 5 bases at V and 10 bases at J; junction bases unmatched: 17. CDR3 nucleotides: TGTGCCAGCAGCGACGAGGGCTTAGCGGGGGGCCCAAGGGAGCAGTTCCTC. Translation: CASSDEGLAGGPREQFL.

CDR3 nucleotides: TGTGCCAGCAGTTACGTAGAGGGACTAGTTTTCACCGGGGAGCTGTTTTTT. Encoded protein: CASSYVEGLVFTGELFF. The genes are TRBV6-1 and TRBJ2-2, with 8 bases lining up with TRBD2. Looked up from germline, CDR1 is MNHNS and CDR2 is SASEGT. The CDR3 totals 17 residues. The V and J ends lost 5 bases and 4 bases, in that order; junction bases with no gene match: 12.

The CDR3 DNA is TGCGCCAGCAGCTTGGACAAGGGCGGCTACACCTTC. It codes for CASSLDKGGYTF. J is TRBJ1-2 and V is TRBV5-1; D is ambiguous. The CDR3 is made up of 12 amino acids. Germline V gives CDR1 SGHRS, CDR2 YFSETQ. V lost 0 bases, J lost 8 bases, and 8 bases lay in between.

The chain has TRBV11-2 and TRBJ1-5; D gene uncertain. V lost 5 bases, J lost 0 bases, and 11 bases lay in between. This CDR3 is 15 amino acids long. Germline CDR1 and CDR2: SGHAT and FQNNGV. The CDR3 spells CASSPAPYSNQPQHF. The CDR3, as DNA: TGTGCCAGCAGCCCGGCGCCCTATAGCAATCAGCCCCAGCATTTT. Together with reference TRBV11-2 and TRBJ1-5, the CDR3 gives the full variable domain: EAGVAQSPRYKIIEKRQSVAFWCNPISGHATLYWYQQILGQGPKLLIQFQNNGVVDDSQLPKDRFSAERLKGVDSTLKIQPAKLEDSAVYLCASSPAPYSNQPQHFGDGTRLSIL.

The rearrangement uses TRBV12-5 and TRBJ2-2; 9 nucleotides match TRBD1. The CDR3 sequence is 17 residues long. Germline loops: CDR1 LGHNT, CDR2 FRNRAP. V was pared by 2 bases and J by 0 bases, with 4 bases of the junction left unmatched. CDR3 amino acids: CASGLWTGAANTGELFF. For the CDR3, the DNA is TGTGCTAGTGGTTTGTGGACAGGGGCCGCGAACACCGGGGAGCTGTTTTTT.

This clonotype occurred once. This sequence joins TRBV29-1 and TRBJ2-3, with D perhaps matching TRBD2 (5 bases). Looked up from germline, CDR1 is SQVTM and CDR2 is ANQGSEA. This CDR3 has 12 residues. V gave up 3 bases and J gave up 4 bases, with 8 bases separating them. CDR3 in DNA: TGCAGCGTTGACCTCGGGGCAGATACGCAGTATTTT. Translating it yields CSVDLGADTQYF.

The sample holds one count of this clonotype. At one end, the junction sequence differs from germline, possibly due to a read error. The chain links TRBV20-1 to TRBJ2-7, with D possibly matching TRBD2 (5 bases). The CDR3 totals 15 residues. Germline CDR1 DFQATT, CDR2 SNEGSKA (reference sequence). CDR3 amino acids: CTRGSIRESSSEQYF. Here the CDR3 DNA reads TGCACACGGGGTTCCATCCGAGAAAGCTCCTCCGAGCAGTACTTC.

The chain carries TRBV19 and TRBJ2-4; weak D call: TRBD2 (6 bases). Trimming took off 5 bases at V and 0 bases at J, with 14 bases between the two ends. This CDR3 contains 16 residues. Looked up from germline, CDR1 is LNHDA and CDR2 is SQIVND (reference sequence). The CDR3 nucleotides are TGTGCCAGTAGTGGGAGGCAGGCTCAAGCCAAAAACATTCAGTACTTC. Amino acids: CASSGRQAQAKNIQYF.

V usage is TRBV5-4 and J usage is TRBJ1-5; D remains unclear. V lost 0 bases and J lost 9, with 7 bases in between. Germline CDR1 and CDR2: SGHNT and YYREEE (reference sequence). The CDR3 is made up of 12 amino acids. The DNA for the CDR3 is TGTGCCAGCAGCTTGGATGGTCCGCCCCAGCATTTT. Protein product: CASSLDGPPQHF.

The chain uses TRBV7-6 and TRBJ1-5; TRBD1 matches at 10 bases. Germline CDR1 reads SGHVS; CDR2 reads FNYEAQ. V dropped 5 bases and J dropped 2; count of bases not matched to a gene: 15. The CDR3 is made up of 19 amino acids. CDR3 region: CASSQGQGTSLEGNQPQHF. The CDR3 DNA sequence: TGTGCCAGCAGCCAGGGACAGGGGACCTCTCTGGAGGGCAATCAGCCCCAGCATTTT.

This clonotype was seen a few times. The chain joins TRBV11-2 to TRBJ2-1; 11 nucleotides agree with TRBD2. CDR3 size: 17 residues. J was trimmed by 2 bases and V by 5 bases; bases with no gene match: 8. Germline loops: CDR1 SGHAT, CDR2 FQNNGV. CDR3 sequence: CASSPTVSGRAYNEQFF. The CDR3 nucleotides are TGTGCCAGCAGCCCGACGGTTAGCGGGAGGGCCTACAATGAGCAGTTCTTC.

The J gene is TRBJ1-5, the V gene TRBV4-3; 7 nucleotides line up with TRBD1. CDR1 and CDR2 from the germline V gene are LGHNA and YSLEER. V shed 1 base, J shed 3 bases, and the junction held 3 bases outside the gene matches. The CDR3 contains 15 residues. CDR3 sequence (DNA): TGCGCCAGCAGCCAAGCGACAGGGTTCAATCAGCCCCAGCATTTT. Protein sequence: CASSQATGFNQPQHF.

Points on this clonotype: This may be a read error, as it is one base from a much larger clone. In DNA form, the CDR3 reads TGTGCCAGCAGCTTAGCGGGCGACAGGGCGGGAGGGCAGTACTTC. It is translated as CASSLAGDRAGGQYF. This sequence joins TRBV7-2 and TRBJ2-7, with a weak D call TRBD2 (8 bases). The CDR3 runs to 15 residues. Per the germline V gene, CDR1 is SGHTA and CDR2 is FQGNSA. V was cut by 0 bases and J by 9 bases, with 18 bases left in between.

The rearrangement uses TRBV6-8 and TRBJ1-2; possible D gene TRBD1, 5 bases. CDR1 and CDR2 from the germline V gene are MNHGY and SAAAGT. V was cut by 2 bases and J by 4 bases, with 14 bases left in between. CDR3 size: 15 residues. This CDR3 is CASSYGRGGVYGYTF. The CDR3 bases are TGTGCCAGCAGTTACGGGAGAGGAGGGGTCTATGGCTACACCTTC.

The V call is TRBV20-1, the J call TRBJ1-1, with unresolved D. The CDR3 totals 10 residues. CDR1 is DFQATT and CDR2 is SNEGSKA in the germline V gene (reference sequence). Trimming shortened V by 0 bases and J by 12 bases, and 8 bases separated the two germline ends. The CDR3 DNA reads TGCAGTGCTAGAGATTCGAGAACTTTCTTT. Translated, it gives CSARDSRTFF.

This chain joins TRBV29-1 and TRBJ1-2; 8 positions agree with TRBD1. The V and J ends lost 3 bases and 4 bases, in that order; junction bases with no gene match: 10. Per the germline V gene, CDR1 is SQVTM and CDR2 is ANQGSEA. The CDR3 loop spans 15 amino acids. The CDR3 protein is CSVDLGQGSVYGYTF. CDR3 coding DNA: TGCAGCGTTGACCTCGGACAGGGATCAGTCTATGGCTACACCTTC.